This paragraph covers one TCR beta chain sequence. This specimen belongs to a study of blood T cell repertoires in COVID-19. Looking at the study overall: The study drew acute and convalescent COVID-19 samples from the United States, Italy and Spain. Sources were T cells, B-cell-depleted T cells, or PBMCs; the material itself was cDNA or gDNA.

V was shortened by 2 bases and J by 0 bases, with 6 bases between the two germline ends. Germline assignment: CDR1 SQVTM and CDR2 ANQGSEA. The CDR3 runs to 13 residues. The authors' processing: Amplification with reference gene primers provided the estimates of nucleated cell counts. Repertoires were generated with immunoSEQ multiplex PCR, while TCRdb's copy carries only in-frame clones and drops some. V, J and clone size are those of that table, while D and trimming were read from the DNA. The table records about 220,000 clones, 80% to 90% of them present only once. The J gene is TRBJ2-3, the V gene TRBV29-1; D is ambiguous. The material sequenced was peripheral blood. The receptor was derived from a man over 45 who had recovered from COVID-19. This CDR3 reads CSVEPSSTDTQYF. The CDR3 region has the DNA TGCAGCGTTGAACCCAGTAGCACAGATACGCAGTATTTT.